These 32 T cell receptor beta chains came from one sample sequenced in a study of early T cells in non-severe SARS-CoV-2 infection. MiXCR was run by TCRdb on the 5' RACE reads, yielding one entry per CDR3 protein. The data contain around 70,000 distinct CDR3 sequences, around a sixth of them singletons. Sample: whole blood. Source of these receptors: an adult who was a healthcare worker with PCR-confirmed SARS-CoV-2 infection or an uninfected control (not recorded which).

This clonotype was picked up many times. CDR3 sequence: CASTPPGSSGRYEQYF. CDR3 DNA sequence: TGTGCCAGCACCCCCCCGGGGTCCTCGGGGAGGTACGAGCAGTACTTC. The gene calls are TRBV2 and TRBJ2-7; perhaps TRBD2 as D (6 bases). Trimming cost V 7 bases and J 4 bases, with 23 bases left between them. Germline CDR1 and CDR2: SNHLY and FYNNEI. The CDR3 sequence is 16 residues long.

This clonotype came up a few times. The chain uses TRBV19 and TRBJ2-3; 10 positions agree with TRBD1. The CDR3 runs to 14 residues. Germline trimming cut 9 bases from V and 5 bases from J; bases unmatched to any gene: 8. Per germline, CDR1 LNHDA and CDR2 SQIVND (reference sequence). The CDR3 region is CASQPGQGKDTQYF. For the CDR3, the DNA is TGTGCCAGCCAACCGGGACAGGGGAAAGATACGCAGTATTTT.

This clonotype was counted between two and nine times. This chain uses TRBV5-6 with TRBJ1-6, with D possibly matching TRBD1 (5 bases). The CDR3 consists of 12 residues. Germline CDR1 is SGHDT and CDR2 is YYEEEE. Trimming shortened V by 2 bases and J by 10 bases, and 7 bases separated the two germline ends. CDR3: CASSFGGSPLHF. The CDR3 nucleotides read TGTGCCAGCAGCTTCGGGGGGTCACCCCTCCACTTT.

J is TRBJ1-1 and V is TRBV29-1; D is possibly TRBD1 (5 bases). With 5 bases removed from V and 0 bases from J, the gap between germline ends came to 13 bases. Germline loops: CDR1 SQVTM, CDR2 ANQGSEA. CDR3 length: 14 amino acids. CDR3 in DNA: TGCAGCGTTTTGGCGGGGGGAGTGAACACTGAAGCTTTCTTT. This gives the protein CSVLAGGVNTEAFF.

The rearrangement joins TRBV28 to TRBJ2-3; a weak D match, TRBD2 (5 bases). Germline-derived CDR1 and CDR2 are MDHEN and SYDVKM. This CDR3 has 14 amino acids. Trimming removed 2 bases at V and 8 bases at J, with 14 bases between. The CDR3 loop reads CASSLVGASVTQYF. In nucleotides, the CDR3 is TGTGCCAGCAGTTTAGTGGGAGCTTCAGTTACGCAGTATTTT.

In nucleotides, the CDR3 is TGCGCCAGCAGCTTGGCGGCGGGGTCTATCACAGATACGCAGTATTTT. Amino acids: CASSLAAGSITDTQYF. This chain uses TRBV5-1 with TRBJ2-3, with a weak D call TRBD2 (6 bases). The V gene's germline CDR1 is SGHRS and CDR2 YFSETQ. V dropped 0 bases and J dropped 2 bases, with 13 bases sitting between them. This CDR3 is built from 16 residues.

This clonotype was counted many times. The V gene is TRBV29-1, the J gene TRBJ1-2; 11 bases agree with TRBD1. This CDR3 has 13 residues. Germline CDR1 reads SQVTM; CDR2 reads ANQGSEA. J lost 4 bases, V lost 7 bases, and 5 bases had no gene match. The CDR3 sequence is CSARTGGSYGYTF. CDR3 DNA: TGCAGCGCAAGGACAGGGGGCAGCTATGGCTACACCTTC. The full variable domain, with the rest looked up from reference TRBV29-1 and TRBJ1-2, is SAVISQKPSRDICQRGTSLTIQCQVDSQVTMMFWYRQQPGQSLTLIATANQGSEATYESGFVIDKFPISRPNLTFSTLTVSNMSPEDSSIYLCSARTGGSYGYTFGSGTRLTVV.

This chain uses TRBV2 with TRBJ2-3; a weak D match, TRBD2 (6 bases). The length of the CDR3 is 13 residues. Trimming took 6 bases from V and 7 from J, leaving 14 bases between them. Germline CDR1 reads SNHLY; CDR2 reads FYNNEI. The CDR3 coding sequence is TGTGCCAGCAGAACTCTCCGGGACTATACGCAGTATTTT. It yields the protein CASRTLRDYTQYF.

This chain links TRBV4-1 with TRBJ1-5, with D unclear. Germline V gene lookup returns CDR1 MGHRA and CDR2 YSYEKL. This CDR3 contains 14 residues. Trimming pared 0 bases from V and 5 bases from J, leaving 8 bases between. CDR3 sequence (DNA): TGCGCCAGCAGCCAAGATGGGGTGGATCAGCCCCAGCATTTT. Protein product: CASSQDGVDQPQHF.

This rearrangement joins TRBV30 to TRBJ1-5; D unresolved. Trimming took off 0 bases at V and 0 bases at J, with 6 bases between the two ends. This CDR3 is built from 14 residues. Germline loops: CDR1 GTSNPN, CDR2 SVGIG (reference sequence). CDR3 loop: CAWSVLYSNQPQHF. In nucleotides, the CDR3 is TGTGCCTGGAGTGTACTCTATAGCAATCAGCCCCAGCATTTT.

This clonotype was counted only a few times. The chain couples TRBV7-6 to TRBJ2-2; no reliable D call. Germline V gives CDR1 SGHVS, CDR2 FNYEAQ. V lost 2 bases to trimming and J lost 3 bases, with 7 bases between them. This CDR3 has 14 amino acids. DNA for the CDR3: TGTGCCAGCAGCTTAAGGCTTTACACCGGGGAGCTGTTTTTT. Translation: CASSLRLYTGELFF.

V is TRBV7-9 and J is TRBJ2-2; 8 nucleotides align to TRBD2. The CDR3 runs to 16 residues. The germline CDR1 and CDR2 sequences are SEHNR and FQNEAQ (reference sequence). Trimming cost V 3 bases and J 2 bases; bases outside gene matches: 5. CDR3 sequence (DNA): TGTGCCAGCAGCTTCTTAGCGGGGTCAAACACCGGGGAGCTGTTTTTT. This gives the protein CASSFLAGSNTGELFF.

This clonotype was counted only a few times. The chain links TRBV7-6 to TRBJ2-5; D call uncertain. Germline loops: CDR1 SGHVS, CDR2 FNYEAQ. V lost 5 bases and J 5 bases, leaving 12 bases between the germline ends. The CDR3 length is 13 residues. The CDR3 here is CASSPRSRETQYF. DNA of the CDR3: TGTGCCAGCAGCCCCCGGTCCAGGGAGACCCAGTACTTC.

This clonotype was seen a handful of times. The V gene is TRBV9, the J gene TRBJ2-5; D is perhaps TRBD2 (5 bases). Trimming cost V 4 bases and J 2 bases, with 12 bases left between them. Germline CDR1 is SGDLS and CDR2 is YYNGEE. This CDR3 contains 14 residues. The CDR3 sequence is CASSPSGAQETQYF. The CDR3 DNA follows: TGTGCCAGCAGCCCCAGCGGAGCTCAAGAGACCCAGTACTTC.

V gene TRBV28 combines with J gene TRBJ2-5, with a possible D match to TRBD2 (7 bases). This CDR3 contains 14 residues. The germline CDR1 and CDR2 sequences are MDHEN and SYDVKM. Trimming cost V 3 bases and J 5 bases, with 13 bases left between them. In nucleotides, the CDR3 is TGTGCCAGCAGTTTTAGGGGGGGCGCGGAGACCCAGTACTTC. Its protein is CASSFRGGAETQYF.

A few counts support this clonotype. The genes are TRBV6-6 and TRBJ2-1, with 11 bases identical to TRBD2. The CDR3 extends over 15 amino acids. Germline values: CDR1 MNHNY, CDR2 SVGAGI (reference sequence). V trimming: 5 bases; J trimming: 9 bases; junction bases outside the gene matches: 9. The CDR3 loop is CASSKQGTSGGEQFF. The CDR3 DNA reads TGTGCCAGCAGTAAACAGGGGACTAGCGGAGGTGAGCAGTTCTTC.

This clonotype was counted only a few times. The rearrangement links TRBV29-1 to TRBJ1-2; possibly TRBD1 for D (5 bases). The CDR3 has 11 residues. V was clipped by 4 bases and J by 10 bases, with 13 bases between them. Germline CDR1 reads SQVTM; CDR2 reads ANQGSEA. CDR3 residues: CSVARGVDYTF. The CDR3 DNA reads TGCAGCGTTGCACGGGGGGTCGACTACACCTTC.

This clonotype was observed many times. This chain joins TRBV7-8 and TRBJ1-6, with unresolved D. Per the germline V gene, CDR1 is SGHVS and CDR2 is FQNEAQ. The V gene lost 4 bases and the J gene lost 0 bases, with 13 bases spanning the gap. The CDR3 loop spans 17 amino acids. The CDR3 protein is CASSSSSGNSYNSPLHF. The CDR3 region has the DNA TGTGCCAGCAGCTCCAGCTCAGGAAACTCCTATAATTCACCCCTCCACTTT.

The chain recombines TRBV29-1 with TRBJ1-2; no definite D call. The CDR3 is 12 residues long. Germline loops: CDR1 SQVTM, CDR2 ANQGSEA. Deletions cut 6 bases from V and 2 bases from J, with 10 bases between. The CDR3 DNA reads as TGCAGCGTCATTGAAAGCAACTATGGCTACACCTTC. Its protein is CSVIESNYGYTF.

V is TRBV29-1 and J is TRBJ2-2; D not resolved. This CDR3 comprises 13 residues. Germline V gene data show CDR1 as SQVTM and CDR2 as ANQGSEA. V lost 5 bases and J lost 0, with 7 bases in between. CDR3 in amino acids: CSVSIANTGELFF. The CDR3 DNA is TGCAGCGTTTCGATCGCGAACACCGGGGAGCTGTTTTTT.

This clonotype was found many times. DNA for the CDR3: TGCAGCGTTCGGCCCGCGGGGGGTTGGAACACTGAAGCTTTCTTT. Its protein product is CSVRPAGGWNTEAFF. The V gene is TRBV29-1, the J gene TRBJ1-1, with D tentatively TRBD1 (5 bases). With 5 bases removed from V and 1 base from J, the gap between germline ends came to 17 bases. The germline V gene has CDR1 SQVTM and CDR2 ANQGSEA. CDR3 length: 15 amino acids.

This clonotype was found a few times. The CDR3 loop reads CASSPRWPSGGLNEQFF. In DNA form, the CDR3 reads TGTGCCAGCAGCCCGAGGTGGCCCAGCGGGGGGCTCAATGAGCAGTTCTTC. The chain uses TRBV12-3 or TRBV12-4 and TRBJ2-1, with 9 bases lining up with TRBD2. The CDR3 is 17 residues long. J gave up 6 bases and V 6 bases, and 15 bases lay outside the gene matches.

The chain uses TRBV28 and TRBJ2-7; D assignment may be TRBD1 or TRBD2 (5 bases each). This CDR3 region has 18 residues. V was cut by 1 base and J by 2 bases, with 21 bases left in between. In germline, CDR1 is MDHEN, CDR2 SYDVKM. As DNA, the CDR3 is TGTGCCAGCAGTTTATCCCTCATCGACGTCTGGGACCCCTACGAGCAGTACTTC. It specifies CASSLSLIDVWDPYEQYF. The full variable domain, in which reference TRBV28 and TRBJ2-7 provide the parts outside the CDR3, is DVKVTQSSRYLVKRTGEKVFLECVQDMDHENMFWYRQDPGLGLRLIYFSYDVKMKEKGDIPEGYSVSREKKERFSLILESASTNQTSMYLCASSLSLIDVWDPYEQYFGPGTRLTVT.

The chain links TRBV20-1 to TRBJ1-1; D gene ambiguous. CDR1 and CDR2 (germline): DFQATT, SNEGSKA (reference sequence). V was clipped by 1 base and J by 2 bases, with 8 bases between them. This CDR3 is built from 13 residues. As DNA, the CDR3 is TGCAGTGCTAGAGTATGGGTAAACACTGAAGCTTTCTTT. Translating it yields CSARVWVNTEAFF.

This clonotype was seen a handful of times. V and J are TRBV6-2 or TRBV6-3 and TRBJ2-3; TRBD2 is a possible D gene (6 bases). The germline gives CDR1 MNHEY, CDR2 SVGEGT. The CDR3 loop spans 16 amino acids. V was pared by 7 bases and J by 1 base, with 18 bases between. In nucleotides, the CDR3 is TGTGCCAGCACCGGATGGGGGGATTGGGGCACAGATACGCAGTATTTT. It codes for CASTGWGDWGTDTQYF.

As for this clonotype: One end of the junction varies from germline; a read error may be responsible. This chain links TRBV7-7 with TRBJ2-3, with a tentative D call TRBD2 (5 bases). The CDR3 runs to 15 residues. The V gene's germline CDR1 is SSHAT and CDR2 FNYEAQ (reference sequence). CDR3 DNA sequence: TGTGCTAGCAGCATTAGCGAGCTCAACACAGATACGCAGTATTTT. This gives the protein CASSISELNTDTQYF. Full variable domain (rest looked up from reference TRBV7-7 and TRBJ2-3): GAGVSQSPRYKVTKRGQDVTLRCDPISSHATLYWYQQALGQGPEFLTYFNYEAQPDKSGLPSDRFSAERPEGSISTLTIQRTEQRDSAMYRCASSISELNTDTQYFGPGTRLTVL.

This sequence joins TRBV29-1 and TRBJ2-5, with TRBD1 identical over 7 bases. V gave up 6 bases and J gave up 1 base; unmatched junction bases: 5. Germline V gene data show CDR1 as SQVTM and CDR2 as ANQGSEA. This CDR3 has 13 amino acids. CDR3 sequence reads: CSVRDSFQETQYF. The DNA for the CDR3 is TGCAGCGTCCGGGACAGCTTCCAAGAGACCCAGTACTTC.

The chain carries TRBV4-2 and TRBJ2-5, with 13 nucleotides matching TRBD2. Germline-derived CDR1 and CDR2 are LGHNA and YNFKEQ. After removal of 0 bases from V and 1 base from J, the junction contained 2 bases not matched to a gene. The CDR3 covers 17 residues. This chain's CDR3 is CASSQELAGGLQETQYF. The CDR3, as DNA: TGTGCCAGCAGCCAAGAACTAGCGGGAGGGCTCCAAGAGACCCAGTACTTC.

The genes are TRBV7-6 and TRBJ1-6; 10 bases match TRBD1. Germline V gene sequence: CDR1 SGHVS, CDR2 FNYEAQ. CDR3 length equals 15 residues. Trimming removed 5 bases from V and 5 bases from J; junction bases left unmatched: 3. The CDR3 spells CASSAGTGDNSPLHF. The CDR3 DNA reads TGTGCCAGCAGCGCCGGGACAGGGGATAATTCACCCCTCCACTTT.

Written as DNA, the CDR3 is TGTGCCAGCAGATTCAGGACGGGACCGTACTCCGGGGAGCTGTTTTTT. Residues: CASRFRTGPYSGELFF. The chain carries TRBV7-2 and TRBJ2-2; D is perhaps TRBD1 or TRBD2 (5 bases each). The CDR3 is 16 amino acids. V lost 6 bases and J 6 bases, leaving 20 bases between the germline ends. CDR1 is SGHTA and CDR2 is FQGNSA in the germline V gene. Combining the CDR3 with reference TRBV7-2 and TRBJ2-2 gives the whole variable domain GAGVSQSPSNKVTEKGKDVELRCDPISGHTALYWYRQSLGQGLEFLIYFQGNSAPDKSGLPSDRFSAERTGGSVSTLTIQRTQQEDSAVYLCASRFRTGPYSGELFFGEGSRLTVL.

This clonotype was detected many times. This chain joins TRBV7-9 and TRBJ1-5; possibly TRBD1 for D (6 bases). The germline V gene encodes CDR1 SEHNR and CDR2 FQNEAQ (reference sequence). CDR3 length: 15 residues. The V gene lost 5 bases and the J gene lost 1 base, with 12 bases spanning the gap. In nucleotides, the CDR3 is TGTGCCAGCAGCCGGGGGCTTGGGAGCAATCAGCCCCAGCATTTT. Protein product: CASSRGLGSNQPQHF.

This clonotype was observed a handful of times. The V gene is TRBV6-1, the J gene TRBJ2-3; D may be TRBD2 (6 bases). V was pared by 8 bases and J by 1 base, with 16 bases between. This CDR3 has 15 residues. Germline CDR1 MNHNS, CDR2 SASEGT. CDR3 sequence (DNA): TGTGCCAGCCGGGAGAGCGTGTCTGGCACAGATACGCAGTATTTT. Translated: CASRESVSGTDTQYF.